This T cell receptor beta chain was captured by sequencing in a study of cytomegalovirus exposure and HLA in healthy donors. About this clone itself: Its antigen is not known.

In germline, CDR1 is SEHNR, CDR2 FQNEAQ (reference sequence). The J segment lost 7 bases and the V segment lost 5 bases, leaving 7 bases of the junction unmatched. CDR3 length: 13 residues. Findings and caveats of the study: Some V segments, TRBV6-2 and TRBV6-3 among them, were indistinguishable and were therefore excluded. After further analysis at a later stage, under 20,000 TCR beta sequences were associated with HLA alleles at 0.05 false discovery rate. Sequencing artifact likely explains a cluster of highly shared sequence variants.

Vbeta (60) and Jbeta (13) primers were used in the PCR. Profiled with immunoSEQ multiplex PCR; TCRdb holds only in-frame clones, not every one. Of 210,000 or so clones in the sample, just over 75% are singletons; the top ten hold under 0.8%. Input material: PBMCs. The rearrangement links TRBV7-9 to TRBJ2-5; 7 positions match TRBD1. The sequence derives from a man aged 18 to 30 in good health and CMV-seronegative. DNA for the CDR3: TGTGCCAGCAGCCCGGGACAGTGGGGGACCCAGTACTTC. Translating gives CASSPGQWGTQYF.